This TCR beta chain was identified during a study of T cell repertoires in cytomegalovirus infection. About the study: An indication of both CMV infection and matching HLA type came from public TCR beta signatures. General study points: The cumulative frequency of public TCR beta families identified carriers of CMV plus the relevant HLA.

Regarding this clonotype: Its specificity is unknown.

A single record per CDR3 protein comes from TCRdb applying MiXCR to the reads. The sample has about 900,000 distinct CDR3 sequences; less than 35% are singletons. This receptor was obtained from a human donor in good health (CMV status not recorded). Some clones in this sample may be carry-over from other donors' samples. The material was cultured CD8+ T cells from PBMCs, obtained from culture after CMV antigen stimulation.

CDR3 sequence reads: CASSSRTGETQYF. The CDR3 bases are TGTGCCAGCAGCAGCCGGACGGGAGAGACCCAGTACTTC. The gene calls are TRBV6-2 or TRBV6-3 and TRBJ2-5; D not resolved. The ends were cut back, 6 bases at V and 4 bases at J, with 12 bases in the middle. CDR3 length: 13 residues. Germline V lookup: CDR1 MNHEY, CDR2 SVGEGT.